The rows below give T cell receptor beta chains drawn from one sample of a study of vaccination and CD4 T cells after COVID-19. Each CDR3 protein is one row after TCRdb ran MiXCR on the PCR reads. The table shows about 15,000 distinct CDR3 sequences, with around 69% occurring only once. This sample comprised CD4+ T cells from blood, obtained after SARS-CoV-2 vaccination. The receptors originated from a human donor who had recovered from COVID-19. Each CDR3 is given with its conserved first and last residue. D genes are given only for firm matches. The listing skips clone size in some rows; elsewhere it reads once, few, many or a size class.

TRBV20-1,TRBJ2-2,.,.,TGCAGTGCTAGAGATCATCGGCAGGGCGACACCGGGGAGCTGTTTTTT,CSARDHRQGDTGELFF
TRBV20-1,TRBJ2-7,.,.,TGCAGTGCTAGAGATTCCGGAGCAGGCCGATACGAGCAGTACTTC,CSARDSGAGRYEQYF
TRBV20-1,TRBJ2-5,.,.,TGCAGTGCTCCAAGGGGCTCCCGTGGGGAGACCCAGTACTTC,CSAPRGSRGETQYF
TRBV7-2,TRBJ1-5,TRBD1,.,TGTGCCAGCAGCCAACCGGGACAGGGTTTAGGTCAGCCCCAGCATTTT,CASSQPGQGLGQPQHF
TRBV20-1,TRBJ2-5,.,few,TGCAGTGCTACGGTCGGGGAGACCCAGTACTTC,CSATVGETQYF
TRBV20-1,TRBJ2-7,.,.,TGCAGTGCTCCCCGGACAGCCGCGCGGCCCTACGAGCAGTACTTC,CSAPRTAARPYEQYF
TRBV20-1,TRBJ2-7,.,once,TGCAGTGCCCGGGACGGTCGCTACGAGCAGTACTTC,CSARDGRYEQYF
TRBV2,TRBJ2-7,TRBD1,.,TGTGCCAGCAGCCCCCGGGACAGACGCTCAGCGGACCCGCCGAATGGCTACGAGCAGTACTTC,CASSPRDRRSADPPNGYEQYF
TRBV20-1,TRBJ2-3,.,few,TGCAGTGCTACCTACCACGCGTCCACAGATACGCAGTATTTT,CSATYHASTDTQYF
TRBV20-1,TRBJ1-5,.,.,TGCAGTGCTACCCAGACAGTAAATAGCAATCAGCCCCAGCATTTT,CSATQTVNSNQPQHF
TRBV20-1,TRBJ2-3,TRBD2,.,TGCAGTGCACGGGGACTAGCGGGAGGGCAAATCACAGATACGCAGTATTTT,CSARGLAGGQITDTQYF
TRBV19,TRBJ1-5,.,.,TGTGCCAGTAGTATCAATGGGGAAGAAGGTCAGCCCCAGCATTTT,CASSINGEEGQPQHF
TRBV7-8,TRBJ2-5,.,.,TGTGCCAGCAGCTTAGATCTATCGCGGGCATGGGAGACCCAGTACTTC,CASSLDLSRAWETQYF
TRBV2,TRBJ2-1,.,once,TGTGCCAGCCGGGACTCTTACAATGAGCAGTTCTTC,CASRDSYNEQFF
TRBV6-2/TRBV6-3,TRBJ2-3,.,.,TGTGCCAGCAGTTATTGGGAAGACACAGATACGCAGTATTTT,CASSYWEDTDTQYF
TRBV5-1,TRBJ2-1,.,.,TGCGCCAGCTTTGTACTTCACAGGGATGAGCAGTTCTTC,CASFVLHRDEQFF
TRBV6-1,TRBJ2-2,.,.,TGTGCCAGCAAGAGGACTACACTCAACACCGGGGAGCTGTTTTTT,CASKRTTLNTGELFF
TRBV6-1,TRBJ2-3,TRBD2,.,TGTGCCAGCGGTAACGGGGGGGGACTAGCGGGCCCGGATACGCAGTATTTT,CASGNGGGLAGPDTQYF
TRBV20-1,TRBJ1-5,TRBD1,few,TGCAGTGCGGGGACAGGGGGGAATCAGCCCCAGCATTTT,CSAGTGGNQPQHF
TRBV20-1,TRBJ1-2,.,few,TGCAGTGCTCGGGACATTGGTGGCTACACCTTC,CSARDIGGYTF
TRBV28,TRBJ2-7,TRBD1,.,TGTGCCAGCAGTCTGACAGGGGTAAGCAACGAGCAGTACTTC,CASSLTGVSNEQYF
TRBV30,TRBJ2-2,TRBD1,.,TGTGCCTGGAGGCGACAGGGGGGTGGCACCGGGGAGCTGTTTTTT,CAWRRQGGGTGELFF
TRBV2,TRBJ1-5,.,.,TGTGCCAGCAGGTCAAACAGTTTCAATCAGCCCCAGCATTTT,CASRSNSFNQPQHF
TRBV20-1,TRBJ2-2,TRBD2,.,TGCAGTGCTAGAAAAAGGACTAGCGCATCGTCCGGGGAGCTGTTTTTT,CSARKRTSASSGELFF
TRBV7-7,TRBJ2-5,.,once,TGTGCCAGCAGCTTATCAGATCAAGAGACCCAGTACTTC,CASSLSDQETQYF
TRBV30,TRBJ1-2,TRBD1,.,TGTGCCTGGACCGGGACAGGGGCGAGCTACACCTTC,CAWTGTGASYTF
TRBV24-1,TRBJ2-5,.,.,TGTGCCACCAGTGACTCCGGGGGCCCGGGCGCGAAGACCCAGTACTTC,CATSDSGGPGAKTQYF
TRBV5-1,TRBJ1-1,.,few,TGCGCCAGCAGCGGGCAGCTGAACACTGAAGCTTTCTTT,CASSGQLNTEAFF
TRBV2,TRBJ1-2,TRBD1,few,TGTGCCAGCGAGGACAGGGATTTTTATGGCTACACCTTC,CASEDRDFYGYTF
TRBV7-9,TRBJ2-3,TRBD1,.,TGTGCCAGCAGTCCCGGACAGGACACAGATACGCAGTATTTT,CASSPGQDTDTQYF
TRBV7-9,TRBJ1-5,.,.,TGTGCCAGCAGCTCCGGGGGTCAGCCCCAGCATTTT,CASSSGGQPQHF
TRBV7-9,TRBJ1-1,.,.,TGTGCCAGCAGCCCAGGGGCAGGGGACACTGAAGCTTTCTTT,CASSPGAGDTEAFF
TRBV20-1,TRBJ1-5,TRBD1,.,TGCAGTGCTTCAAACGGGACAGGGGTGTGGCAGCCCCAGCATTTT,CSASNGTGVWQPQHF
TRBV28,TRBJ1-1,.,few,TGTGCCAGCAGGTTGCAGGAGTGGGCTGAAGCTTTCTTT,CASRLQEWAEAFF
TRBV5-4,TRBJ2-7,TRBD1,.,TGTGCCAGCAGCTCCCAGACAGGGCGACCTAGGGAGCAGTACTTC,CASSSQTGRPREQYF
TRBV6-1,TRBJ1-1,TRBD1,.,TGTGCCACCTCGACAGGGGGGGAGAGCACTGAAGCTTTCTTT,CATSTGGESTEAFF
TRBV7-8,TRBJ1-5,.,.,TGTGCCAGCAGCAAATACCCCGCCGGGCGCCACAATCAGCCCCAGCATTTT,CASSKYPAGRHNQPQHF
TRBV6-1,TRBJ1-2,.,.,TGTGCCAGCAATTCCCCGGACTATGGCTACACCTTC,CASNSPDYGYTF
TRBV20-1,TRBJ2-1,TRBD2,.,TGCAGTGCTAGAGATTGGCTAGCGGGAGGGGCTGAGCAGTTCTTC,CSARDWLAGGAEQFF
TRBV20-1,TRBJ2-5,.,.,TGCAGTGCTAGAGAGACAGGGAGGTCACAAGAGACCCAGTACTTC,CSARETGRSQETQYF